The sequence of this T cell receptor beta chain was determined in a study of T cells in Graves' hyperthyroidism and ophthalmopathy. Whole-study results and caveats: The authors' 13 V-J model separated ophthalmopathy from stable hyperthyroidism. The majority of expanded thyroid clonotypes above 0.001 also appeared in blood.

V was cut by 3 bases and J by 7 bases, with 12 bases left in between. This CDR3 has 14 residues. CDR1 is SNHLY, CDR2 FYNNEI, per germline. Patients aged 18 to 65 with hyperthyroidism were newly diagnosed, with duration under 2 months. Based on clinical symptoms, serum thyroxine and TRAb, thyroid ultrasound and orbital computed tomography, diagnoses were reached. What was amplified from RNA transcripts were TCR beta CDR3 regions. The HTBI primer set drove a first-round RT-PCR of the TCR CDR3. TCRdb re-called the multiplex PCR reads through MiXCR, storing one row per CDR3 protein. The sample holds more than 300,000 distinct CDR3 sequences, 17% seen once. This clonotype was observed many times. Its target is not known.

Sequencing input: blood. The TCR comes from a woman in her twenties or thirties with Graves' hyperthyroidism that later progressed to Graves' ophthalmopathy. J is TRBJ2-2 and V is TRBV2, with D perhaps matching TRBD1 (7 bases). CDR3 loop: CASSDRQGGGELFF. CDR3 DNA sequence: TGTGCCAGCAGTGATCGCCAGGGGGGCGGGGAGCTGTTTTTT.